This entry concerns a single TCR beta chain. Assay used: immunoSEQ multiplex PCR; TCRdb lists only in-frame clones, some missing. The sample includes 200,000 to 300,000 clones, roughly 91% of them seen just once. Germline V gene data show CDR1 as SGHVS and CDR2 as FNYEAQ. The CDR3 is made up of 15 amino acids. The J segment lost 8 bases and the V segment lost 5 bases, leaving 11 bases of the junction unmatched. The source of the sample is a study of blood T cell repertoires in COVID-19. This sequence was found in a man in his forties who had recovered from COVID-19. V is TRBV7-6 and J is TRBJ2-4, with 8 bases aligning to TRBD2. The source material was PBMCs or T cells enriched from blood (not recorded which). As DNA, the CDR3 is TGTGCCAGCAGCCGGATAGCGAGCGGGAGTGACATTCAGTACTTC. It codes for CASSRIASGSDIQYF.